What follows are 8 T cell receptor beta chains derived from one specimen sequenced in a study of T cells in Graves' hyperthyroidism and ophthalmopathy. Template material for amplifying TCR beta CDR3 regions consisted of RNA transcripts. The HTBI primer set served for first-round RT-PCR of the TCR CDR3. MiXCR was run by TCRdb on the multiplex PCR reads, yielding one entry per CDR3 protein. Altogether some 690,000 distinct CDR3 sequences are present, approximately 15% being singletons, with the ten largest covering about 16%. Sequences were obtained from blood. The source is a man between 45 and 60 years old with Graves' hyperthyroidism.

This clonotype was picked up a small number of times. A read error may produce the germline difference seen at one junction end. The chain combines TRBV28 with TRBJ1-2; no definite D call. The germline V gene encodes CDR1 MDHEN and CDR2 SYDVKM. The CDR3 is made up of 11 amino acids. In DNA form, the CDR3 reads TGTGCCAGCAGTAATAGGAGGTCTGTGGCCTTC. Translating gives CASSNRRSVAF.

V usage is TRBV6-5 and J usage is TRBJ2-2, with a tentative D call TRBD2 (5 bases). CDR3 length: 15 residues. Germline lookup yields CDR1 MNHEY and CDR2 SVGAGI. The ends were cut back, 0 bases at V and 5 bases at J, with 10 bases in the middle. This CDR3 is CASSYSTRETGELFF. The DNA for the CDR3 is TGTGCCAGCAGTTACTCGACCCGGGAAACCGGGGAGCTGTTTTTT.

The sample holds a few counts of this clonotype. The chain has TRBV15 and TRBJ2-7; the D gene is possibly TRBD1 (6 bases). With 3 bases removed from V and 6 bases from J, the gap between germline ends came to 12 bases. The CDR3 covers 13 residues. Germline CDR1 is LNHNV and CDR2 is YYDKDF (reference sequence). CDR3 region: CATSRETRGEQYF. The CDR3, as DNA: TGTGCCACCAGCAGGGAAACCAGGGGCGAGCAGTACTTC.

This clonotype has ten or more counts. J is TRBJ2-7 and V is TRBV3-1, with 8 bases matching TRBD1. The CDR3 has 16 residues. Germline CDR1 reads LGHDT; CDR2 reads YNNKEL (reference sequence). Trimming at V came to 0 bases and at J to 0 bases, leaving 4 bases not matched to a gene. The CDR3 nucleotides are TGTGCCAGCAGCCAAGAGGGACAGGCGAGCTCCTACGAGCAGTACTTC. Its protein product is CASSQEGQASSYEQYF.

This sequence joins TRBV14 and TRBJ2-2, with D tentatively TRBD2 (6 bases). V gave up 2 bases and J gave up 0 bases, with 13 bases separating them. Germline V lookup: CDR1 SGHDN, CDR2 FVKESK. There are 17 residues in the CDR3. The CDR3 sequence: CASSQHGTPTNTGELFF. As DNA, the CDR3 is TGTGCCAGCAGCCAACACGGGACTCCAACGAACACCGGGGAGCTGTTTTTT.

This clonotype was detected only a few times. CDR3 residues: CSARVGVGNQPQHF. CDR3 in DNA: TGCAGTGCTAGGGTGGGCGTCGGCAATCAGCCCCAGCATTTT. V is TRBV20-1 and J is TRBJ1-5; D is uncertain. The germline CDR1 and CDR2 sequences are DFQATT and SNEGSKA (reference sequence). This CDR3 contains 14 residues. Between the trimmed V and J ends, which lost 3 bases and 2 bases, there was a span of 11 bases.

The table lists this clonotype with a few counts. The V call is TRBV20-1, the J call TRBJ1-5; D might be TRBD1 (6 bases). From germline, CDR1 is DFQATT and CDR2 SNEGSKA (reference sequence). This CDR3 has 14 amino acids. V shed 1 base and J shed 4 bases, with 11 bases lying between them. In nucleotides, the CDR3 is TGCAGTGCTAGAGTAAGCCAGGGGAATCAGCCCCAGCATTTT. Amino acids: CSARVSQGNQPQHF.

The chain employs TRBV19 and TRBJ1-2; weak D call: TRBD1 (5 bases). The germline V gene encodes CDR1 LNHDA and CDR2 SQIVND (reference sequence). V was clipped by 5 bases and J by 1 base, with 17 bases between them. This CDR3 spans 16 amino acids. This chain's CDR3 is CASSPRGATGNYGYTF. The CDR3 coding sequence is TGTGCCAGTAGTCCGCGTGGGGCTACAGGTAACTATGGCTACACCTTC. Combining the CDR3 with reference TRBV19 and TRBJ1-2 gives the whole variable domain DGGITQSPKYLFRKEGQNVTLSCEQNLNHDAMYWYRQDPGQGLRLIYYSQIVNDFQKGDIAEGYSVSREKKESFPLTVTSAQKNPTAFYLCASSPRGATGNYGYTFGSGTRLTVV.